The 7 T cell receptor beta chains below were found in one sample sequenced in a study of blood T cell repertoires in COVID-19. TCRdb's copy holds only in-frame clones and misses some; the assay was immunoSEQ multiplex PCR. The sample lists about 33,000 clones, approximately 86% seen once, with 4.5% to 6.5% in the top ten. The sequencing input was peripheral blood. These receptors were obtained from an elderly woman with active or convalescent COVID-19.

The chain carries TRBV6-5 and TRBJ2-5; D call uncertain. V was pared by 5 bases and J by 2 bases, with 15 bases between. This CDR3 contains 15 residues. Germline loops: CDR1 MNHEY, CDR2 SVGAGI. This CDR3 is CASSRHKIRQETQYF. The CDR3 region has the DNA TGTGCCAGCAGTAGACATAAGATTAGACAAGAGACCCAGTACTTC.

This clone came up once. The genes are TRBV7-8 and TRBJ2-5; D is undetermined. Looked up from germline, CDR1 is SGHVS and CDR2 is FQNEAQ. V was pared by 1 base and J by 5 bases, with 14 bases between. The CDR3 extends over 15 amino acids. CDR3 in DNA: TGTGCCAGCAGCTTAGACGCGGCTCTGCTGGAGACCCAGTACTTC. It is translated as CASSLDAALLETQYF.

The genes are TRBV6-1 and TRBJ2-7, with unresolved D. Per the germline V gene, CDR1 is MNHNS and CDR2 is SASEGT. V lost 3 bases and J lost 2, with 2 bases in between. The CDR3 consists of 11 residues. Here the CDR3 reads CASSDTYEQYF. CDR3 coding DNA: TGTGCCAGCAGTGACACCTACGAGCAGTACTTC.

This clone was counted once. The chain has TRBV2 and TRBJ2-3; maybe TRBD2 (5 bases). This CDR3 is 14 amino acids long. The germline V gene encodes CDR1 SNHLY and CDR2 FYNNEI. Trimming shortened V by 2 bases and J by 3 bases, and 9 bases separated the two germline ends. The CDR3: CASSERLATDTQYF. In nucleotides, the CDR3 is TGTGCCAGCAGTGAACGCCTAGCAACAGATACGCAGTATTTT.

The chain couples TRBV5-1 to TRBJ2-3; 9 bases line up with TRBD2. CDR1 is SGHRS and CDR2 is YFSETQ in the germline V gene. The V segment lost 0 bases and the J segment 2 bases; nucleotides outside the gene matches: 7. CDR3 length: 17 residues. This chain's CDR3 is CASSLVAAGGPTDTQYF. The CDR3 DNA follows: TGCGCCAGCAGCTTGGTGGCAGCGGGAGGCCCCACAGATACGCAGTATTTT.

This chain joins TRBV11-2 and TRBJ2-2, with 11 bases identical to TRBD2. This CDR3 region has 17 residues. V lost 0 bases and J lost 7; bases outside the gene matches: 7. The V gene's germline CDR1 is SGHAT and CDR2 FQNNGV. The CDR3 coding sequence is TGTGCCAGCAGCTTAGATCTTCTAGCGGGAGGTGTCGGGGAGCTGTTTTTT. This encodes CASSLDLLAGGVGELFF.

This chain connects TRBV19 to TRBJ1-5, with a possible D match to TRBD1 (6 bases). The CDR3 contains 16 residues. V lost 1 base and J 0 bases, leaving 10 bases between the germline ends. Looked up from germline, CDR1 is LNHDA and CDR2 is SQIVND (reference sequence). CDR3 residues: CASSIGTEYSNQPQHF. DNA for the CDR3: TGTGCCAGTAGTATAGGGACAGAATATAGCAATCAGCCCCAGCATTTT. The full variable domain, in which reference TRBV19 and TRBJ1-5 provide the parts outside the CDR3, is DGGITQSPKYLFRKEGQNVTLSCEQNLNHDAMYWYRQDPGQGLRLIYYSQIVNDFQKGDIAEGYSVSREKKESFPLTVTSAQKNPTAFYLCASSIGTEYSNQPQHFGDGTRLSIL.